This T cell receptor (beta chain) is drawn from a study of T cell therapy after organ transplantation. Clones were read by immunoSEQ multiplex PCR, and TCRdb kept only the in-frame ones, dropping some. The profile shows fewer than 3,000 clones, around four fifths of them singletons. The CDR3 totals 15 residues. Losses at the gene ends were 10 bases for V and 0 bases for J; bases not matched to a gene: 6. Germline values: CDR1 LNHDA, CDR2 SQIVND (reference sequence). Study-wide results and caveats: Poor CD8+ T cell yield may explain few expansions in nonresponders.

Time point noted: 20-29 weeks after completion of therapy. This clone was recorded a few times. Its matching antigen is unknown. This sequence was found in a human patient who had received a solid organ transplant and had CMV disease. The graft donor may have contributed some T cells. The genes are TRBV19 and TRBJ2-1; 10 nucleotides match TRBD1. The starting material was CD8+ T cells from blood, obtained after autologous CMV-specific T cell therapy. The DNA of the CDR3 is TGTGCCACCGACAGGGGGCTGAACTCCTACAATGAGCAGTTCTTC. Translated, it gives CATDRGLNSYNEQFF. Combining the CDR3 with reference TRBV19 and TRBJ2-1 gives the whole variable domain DGGITQSPKYLFRKEGQNVTLSCEQNLNHDAMYWYRQDPGQGLRLIYYSQIVNDFQKGDIAEGYSVSREKKESFPLTVTSAQKNPTAFYLCATDRGLNSYNEQFFGPGTRLTVL.